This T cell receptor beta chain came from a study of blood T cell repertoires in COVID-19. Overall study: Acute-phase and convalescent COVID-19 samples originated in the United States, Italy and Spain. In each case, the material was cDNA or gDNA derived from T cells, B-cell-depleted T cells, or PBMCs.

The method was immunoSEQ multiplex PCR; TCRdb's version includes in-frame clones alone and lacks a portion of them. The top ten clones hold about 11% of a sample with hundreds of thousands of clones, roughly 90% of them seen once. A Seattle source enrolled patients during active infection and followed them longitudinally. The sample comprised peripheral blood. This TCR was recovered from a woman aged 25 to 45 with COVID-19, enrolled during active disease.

The chain's CDR3 is CASSQGGAGREAEAFF. The CDR3 coding sequence is TGTGCCAGCAGCCAAGGTGGGGCCGGCAGGGAGGCTGAAGCTTTCTTT. V gene TRBV3-1 (or the pseudogene TRBV3-2) combines with J gene TRBJ1-1; weak D call: TRBD1 (5 bases). Between the trimmed V and J ends, which lost 1 base and 6 bases, there was a span of 18 bases. In germline, CDR1 is LGHDT, CDR2 YNNKEL (reference sequence). The CDR3 runs 16 residues.